One TCR beta chain is described in this entry. The record originates from a study of T-cell reconstitution after alpha-beta-depleted transplantation in children. A TCRbeta library incorporating unique molecular identifiers was prepared. TCRdb processed the PCR reads anew with MiXCR; each CDR3 protein has one entry. The sample comprises about a million distinct CDR3 sequences, 25% to 35% of which are singletons, and about 28% rests with the top ten. Trimming shortened V by 8 bases and J by 0 bases, and 11 bases separated the two germline ends. CDR1 is MNHEY, CDR2 SVGEGT, per germline. The CDR3 has 14 residues.

Sample: PBMCs, mostly from graft donor cells, taken 360 days after TCRalphabeta/CD19-depleted stem cell transplant. V gene TRBV6-2 or TRBV6-3 combines with J gene TRBJ2-1; D uncertain. The TCR originated in a boy less than two years old who had a stem cell transplant for SCID, so the T cells may come from the graft donor. The CDR3 sequence: CASQDQSSYNEQFF. As DNA, the CDR3 is TGTGCCAGCCAAGACCAAAGCTCCTACAATGAGCAGTTCTTC.